This T cell receptor beta chain emerged from a study of CD8 T cells in Susac syndrome. The authors reverse transcribed roughly 0.5 to 1 ug RNA with random hexamers. Across 54 Vbeta and 13 Jbeta, TCR beta CDR3 was amplified with immunoSEQ multiplex PCR. One entry per CDR3 protein, called by TCRdb with MiXCR from the immunoSEQ multiplex PCR reads. The data contain some 100,000 distinct CDR3 sequences, around 90% of them seen just once; the ten biggest clones take up around 0.14%. This clonotype was counted between two and nine times. This CDR3 contains 15 residues. Germline V gives CDR1 MNHNY, CDR2 SVGAGI (reference sequence). V shed 7 bases and J 0 bases; nucleotides not matched to a gene: 5.

Sequencing was performed on CD4+ T cells from PBMCs. V and J are TRBV6-6 and TRBJ2-1, with 8 positions matching TRBD1. The source of this sequence is a human donor in good health. CDR3 bases: TGTGCCAGCACCCCCGGACAGGGCTCCTACAATGAGCAGTTCTTC. Its protein product is CASTPGQGSYNEQFF.